This entry lists 30 T cell receptor beta chains sequenced from one sample in a study of cytomegalovirus exposure and HLA in healthy donors. Primers: 60 Vbeta forward and 13 Jbeta reverse. Libraries were prepared by immunoSEQ multiplex PCR; TCRdb keeps only in-frame clonotypes and omits some of them. The sample has 150,000 to 200,000 clones; around three quarters are singletons. Specimen: PBMCs. Receptors originate from a woman aged 25-40 years in good health and CMV-seropositive.

The chain links TRBV19 to TRBJ2-1, with TRBD1 matching over 8 bases. The V gene's germline CDR1 is LNHDA and CDR2 SQIVND (reference sequence). V was clipped by 5 bases and J by 2 bases; unmatched bases: 8. The length of the CDR3 is 16 residues. The CDR3, as DNA: TGTGCCAGTAGTTCCCCCGGGACAGGAACCTACAATGAGCAGTTCTTC. Amino acids: CASSSPGTGTYNEQFF.

The rearrangement uses TRBV6-1 and TRBJ2-7; TRBD2 agrees at 7 bases. From germline, CDR1 is MNHNS and CDR2 SASEGT. This CDR3 contains 14 residues. Trimming at V came to 6 bases and at J to 0 bases, leaving 5 bases not matched to a gene. The CDR3 loop reads CASRERTSSYEQYF. The CDR3, as DNA: TGTGCCAGCAGGGAGAGGACTAGCTCCTACGAGCAGTACTTC.

This chain connects TRBV7-8 to TRBJ2-2; D is undetermined. The CDR3 is 15 amino acids. Germline V gene data show CDR1 as SGHVS and CDR2 as FQNEAQ. V lost 5 bases to trimming and J lost 3 bases, with 13 bases between them. The CDR3 coding sequence is TGTGCCAGCAGCAGAGACCTAGTTTACACCGGGGAGCTGTTTTTT. Its translation: CASSRDLVYTGELFF.

In this sample, this clone turned up once. The same CDR3 arises from other DNA sequences in this sample as well. The chain recombines TRBV4-1 with TRBJ1-1; D might be TRBD1 (6 bases). Germline loops: CDR1 MGHRA, CDR2 YSYEKL. CDR3 length equals 16 residues. V was trimmed by 6 bases and J by 5 bases, leaving 22 bases between them. DNA of the CDR3: TGCGCCAGCAGGACCTTAGGACCTACAGGGTGGACTGAAGCTTTCTTT. Translating gives CASRTLGPTGWTEAFF.

The CDR3 is CASSVSDYGYTF. Written as DNA, the CDR3 is TGTGCCAGCAGCGTCAGTGACTATGGCTACACCTTC. The chain recombines TRBV13 with TRBJ1-2; D unresolved. There are 12 residues in the CDR3. CDR1 is PRHDT and CDR2 is FYEKMQ in the germline V gene (reference sequence). V was shortened by 5 bases and J by 3 bases, with 7 bases between the two germline ends.

The chain employs TRBV29-1 and TRBJ1-2; D is ambiguous. The V gene lost 5 bases and the J gene lost 3 bases, with 10 bases spanning the gap. The germline V gene has CDR1 SQVTM and CDR2 ANQGSEA. The CDR3 sequence is 12 residues long. The CDR3 region has the DNA TGCAGCGTTCGCGGTGATGACTATGGCTACACCTTC. As protein: CSVRGDDYGYTF.

This clone was picked up one time. The rearrangement uses TRBV28 and TRBJ2-5; 9 bases fit TRBD1. The J call may be mistaken, given a closer DNA end match to TRBJ2-7. This CDR3 comprises 16 residues. From germline, CDR1 is MDHEN and CDR2 SYDVKM. The CDR3 DNA is TGTGCCAGCAGTTTAATAACAGGACAGGGGAACTACGAGCAGTACTTC. It encodes CASSLITGQGNYEQYF.

This clone was found a few times. The chain is built from TRBV7-9 and TRBJ2-7; D perhaps matches TRBD2 (5 bases). The CDR3 spans 14 residues. In germline, CDR1 is SEHNR, CDR2 FQNEAQ (reference sequence). Trimming took 5 bases from V and 6 from J, leaving 17 bases between them. CDR3 nucleotide sequence: TGTGCCAGCAGCCCCGGGAAAAGGTGGGCCGAGCAGTACTTC. Protein sequence: CASSPGKRWAEQYF. Drawing the rest from reference TRBV7-9 and TRBJ2-7, the complete variable domain is DTGVSQNPRHKITKRGQNVTFRCDPISEHNRLYWYRQTLGQGPEFLTYFQNEAQLEKSRLLSDRFSAERPKGSFSTLEIQRTEQGDSAMYLCASSPGKRWAEQYFGPGTRLTVT.

The V call is TRBV19, the J call TRBJ1-5, with D unresolved. V lost 5 bases, J lost 6 bases, and 17 bases lay in between. The CDR3 totals 15 residues. Germline values: CDR1 LNHDA, CDR2 SQIVND (reference sequence). The CDR3 DNA is TGTGCCAGTAGTCTACGGCAGGTGGTGAGTCAGCCCCAGCATTTT. It specifies CASSLRQVVSQPQHF. The full variable domain, completed using reference TRBV19 and TRBJ1-5, is DGGITQSPKYLFRKEGQNVTLSCEQNLNHDAMYWYRQDPGQGLRLIYYSQIVNDFQKGDIAEGYSVSREKKESFPLTVTSAQKNPTAFYLCASSLRQVVSQPQHFGDGTRLSIL.

J is TRBJ1-4 and V is TRBV18; no clear D. CDR1 and CDR2 (germline): KGHSH, LQKENI. The CDR3 is 13 residues long. Deletions cut 3 bases from V and 8 bases from J, with 10 bases between. The CDR3 reads CASSPLAEEKLFF. CDR3 bases: TGTGCCAGCTCACCGCTGGCAGAAGAAAAACTGTTTTTT.

This clone was counted only a few times. This chain connects TRBV5-1 to TRBJ2-1; D unresolved. This CDR3 is built from 13 residues. Germline lookup yields CDR1 SGHRS and CDR2 YFSETQ. The ends were cut back, 4 bases at V and 1 base at J, with 6 bases in the middle. CDR3 sequence: CASSPGSYNEQFF. The CDR3, as DNA: TGCGCCAGCAGCCCAGGATCCTACAATGAGCAGTTCTTC.

The CDR3 protein is CAWSPGVTAFF. DNA of the CDR3: TGTGCCTGGAGTCCCGGCGTGACTGCTTTCTTT. V and J are TRBV30 and TRBJ1-1, with unresolved D. Germline CDR1 is GTSNPN and CDR2 is SVGIG (reference sequence). Deletions cut 2 bases from V and 11 bases from J, with 12 bases between. The CDR3 length is 11 residues.

The rearrangement uses TRBV19 and TRBJ1-1; no definite D call. The germline V gene encodes CDR1 LNHDA and CDR2 SQIVND (reference sequence). This CDR3 has 16 residues. Trimming pared 5 bases from V and 0 bases from J, leaving 16 bases between. The CDR3 DNA is TGTGCCAGTAGTTACGGTCGGACGGGAATGAACACTGAAGCTTTCTTT. Protein product: CASSYGRTGMNTEAFF. Using reference TRBV19 and TRBJ1-1 for the parts outside the CDR3, the full variable domain is DGGITQSPKYLFRKEGQNVTLSCEQNLNHDAMYWYRQDPGQGLRLIYYSQIVNDFQKGDIAEGYSVSREKKESFPLTVTSAQKNPTAFYLCASSYGRTGMNTEAFFGQGTRLTVV.

This chain links TRBV10-1 with TRBJ2-2, with D tentatively TRBD2 (6 bases). From germline, CDR1 is WNHNN and CDR2 SYGVQD (reference sequence). The CDR3 sequence is 13 residues long. Trimming removed 0 bases from V and 8 bases from J, with 7 bases in between. The CDR3 DNA sequence: TGCGCCAGCAGTGAGTCTGCGGGGGGGGAGCTGTTTTTT. Protein sequence: CASSESAGGELFF.

The rearrangement uses TRBV27 and TRBJ2-7; TRBD2 matches 9 bases. V gave up 7 bases and J gave up 2 bases; unmatched junction bases: 6. The CDR3 has 14 amino acids. Germline V gene data show CDR1 as MNHEY and CDR2 as SMNVEV (reference sequence). In DNA form, the CDR3 reads TGTGCCAGCAAAAGACTAGCGGCCACCTACGAGCAGTACTTC. It is translated as CASKRLAATYEQYF.

The rearrangement uses TRBV19 and TRBJ1-6; a possible D gene is TRBD1 (6 bases). CDR1 LNHDA and CDR2 SQIVND come from the germline V gene (reference sequence). The CDR3 sequence is 14 residues long. V was shortened by 5 bases and J by 8 bases, with 13 bases between the two germline ends. The CDR3, as DNA: TGTGCCAGTAGTTTCAGGACAGTGGATTCACCCCTCCACTTT. Protein sequence: CASSFRTVDSPLHF.

V gene TRBV7-2 combines with J gene TRBJ1-1; D unclear. In germline, CDR1 is SGHTA, CDR2 FQGNSA. CDR3 size: 14 residues. Trimming removed 1 base from V and 6 bases from J, with 12 bases in between. CDR3 in amino acids: CASSLVAGRAEAFF. The CDR3 bases are TGTGCCAGCAGCTTAGTCGCGGGGAGGGCTGAAGCTTTCTTT. The full variable domain, completed using reference TRBV7-2 and TRBJ1-1, is GAGVSQSPSNKVTEKGKDVELRCDPISGHTALYWYRQSLGQGLEFLIYFQGNSAPDKSGLPSDRFSAERTGGSVSTLTIQRTQQEDSAVYLCASSLVAGRAEAFFGQGTRLTVV.

This clone was picked up a small number of times. The chain uses TRBV15 and TRBJ1-4; tentative D call: TRBD1 (5 bases). CDR3 length: 16 amino acids. The V gene lost 5 bases and the J gene lost 0 bases, with 13 bases spanning the gap. Germline V CDR1 and CDR2: LNHNV, YYDKDF (reference sequence). CDR3 amino acids: CATSGEGSATNEKLFF. For the CDR3, the DNA is TGTGCCACCAGCGGGGAGGGGTCTGCAACTAATGAAAAACTGTTTTTT.

J is TRBJ2-5 and V is TRBV9; D possibly corresponds to TRBD1 (6 bases). Trimming cost V 3 bases and J 5 bases, with 17 bases left between them. Looked up from germline, CDR1 is SGDLS and CDR2 is YYNGEE. The CDR3 has 15 residues. The CDR3 is CASSARDNSGETQYF. The CDR3, as DNA: TGTGCCAGCAGCGCCCGGGACAACTCCGGGGAGACCCAGTACTTC. The entire variable domain, with the rest obtained from reference TRBV9 and TRBJ2-5, is as follows: DSGVTQTPKHLITATGQRVTLRCSPRSGDLSVYWYQQSLDQGLQFLIQYYNGEERAKGNILERFSAQQFPDLHSELNLSSLELGDSALYFCASSARDNSGETQYFGPGTRLLVL.

This sequence joins TRBV27 and TRBJ2-3, with TRBD1 identical over 7 bases. The junction had 11 bases not matched to a gene; V was cut back by 7 bases and J by 1 base. The CDR3 extends over 16 amino acids. Germline V CDR1 and CDR2: MNHEY, SMNVEV (reference sequence). The CDR3 DNA follows: TGTGCCAGCAAAATCACGCGGACAGGCGGCACAGATACGCAGTATTTT. This translates into CASKITRTGGTDTQYF.

This chain uses TRBV19 with TRBJ2-5; tentative D call: TRBD1 (6 bases). With 8 bases removed from V and 2 bases from J, the gap between germline ends came to 12 bases. The CDR3 spans 13 residues. Germline assignment: CDR1 LNHDA and CDR2 SQIVND (reference sequence). The CDR3 loop is CASYRDSQETQYF. In DNA form, the CDR3 reads TGTGCCAGTTACAGGGATAGTCAAGAGACCCAGTACTTC.

This chain connects TRBV9 to TRBJ1-2; TRBD1 aligns across 10 bases. CDR1 is SGDLS and CDR2 is YYNGEE in the germline V gene. This CDR3 contains 13 residues. V shed 3 bases, J shed 5 bases, and the junction held 1 base outside the gene matches. For the CDR3, the DNA is TGTGCCAGCAGCGGGGGACAGGGGTATGGCTACACCTTC. Translated, it gives CASSGGQGYGYTF. The complete variable domain, with remaining parts taken from reference TRBV9 and TRBJ1-2, reads DSGVTQTPKHLITATGQRVTLRCSPRSGDLSVYWYQQSLDQGLQFLIQYYNGEERAKGNILERFSAQQFPDLHSELNLSSLELGDSALYFCASSGGQGYGYTFGSGTRLTVV.

This chain uses TRBV30 with TRBJ2-7, with TRBD1 matching 9 bases. The CDR3 has 14 residues. Per germline, CDR1 GTSNPN and CDR2 SVGIG (reference sequence). V was clipped by 5 bases and J by 0 bases; unmatched bases: 5. The DNA of the CDR3 is TGTGCCTGGCCTCCGGGACAGGGCTCCTACGAGCAGTACTTC. It yields the protein CAWPPGQGSYEQYF.

CDR3 region: CASSLGQGEVNQPQHF. The DNA for the CDR3 is TGCGCCAGCAGCCTGGGACAGGGGGAGGTCAATCAGCCCCAGCATTTT. The chain employs TRBV5-1 and TRBJ1-5; TRBD1 aligns across 11 bases. This CDR3 is built from 16 residues. Germline CDR1 is SGHRS and CDR2 is YFSETQ. V trimming: 4 bases; J trimming: 3 bases; junction bases outside the gene matches: 6.

The gene calls are TRBV7-2 and TRBJ1-5; D not resolved. CDR1 is SGHTA, CDR2 FQGNSA, per germline. V was pared by 1 base and J by 5 bases, with 6 bases between. This CDR3 contains 13 residues. This CDR3 is CASSLDSHQPQHF. The CDR3 DNA reads TGTGCCAGCAGCTTAGACAGTCATCAGCCCCAGCATTTT. Drawing the rest from reference TRBV7-2 and TRBJ1-5, the complete variable domain is GAGVSQSPSNKVTEKGKDVELRCDPISGHTALYWYRQSLGQGLEFLIYFQGNSAPDKSGLPSDRFSAERTGGSVSTLTIQRTQQEDSAVYLCASSLDSHQPQHFGDGTRLSIL.

The rearrangement uses TRBV4-3 and TRBJ2-3; 7 bases map to TRBD1. Per the germline V gene, CDR1 is LGHNA and CDR2 is YSLEER. The CDR3 is 15 residues long. The trim removed 7 bases at V and 3 bases at J, leaving 10 bases unmatched. CDR3 protein: CASTPKGAGTDTQYF. CDR3 DNA sequence: TGCGCCAGCACCCCCAAGGGGGCCGGGACAGATACGCAGTATTTT.

J is TRBJ2-5 and V is TRBV11-2; 9 bases are shared with TRBD1. The CDR3 contains 16 residues. Looked up from germline, CDR1 is SGHAT and CDR2 is FQNNGV. J lost 1 base, V lost 5 bases, and 8 bases had no gene match. CDR3 sequence: CASSHGTGSPQETQYF. The CDR3 DNA is TGTGCCAGCAGCCATGGGACAGGGAGCCCCCAAGAGACCCAGTACTTC.

The chain joins TRBV10-3 to TRBJ2-7, with 7 bases identical to TRBD1. CDR1 and CDR2 from the germline V gene are ENHRY and SYGVKD. J gave up 0 bases and V 9 bases, and 5 bases lay outside the gene matches. The CDR3 contains 13 residues. The CDR3 protein is CAIGTADSYEQYF. The CDR3 coding sequence is TGTGCCATAGGGACAGCAGACTCCTACGAGCAGTACTTC.

The chain carries TRBV9 and TRBJ1-1; D is unresolved. Trimming stripped 3 bases from V and 1 base from J, with 16 bases between. The CDR3 runs 16 residues. The V gene's germline CDR1 is SGDLS and CDR2 YYNGEE. The CDR3 sequence: CASSGRGTRGNTEAFF. The CDR3 DNA is TGTGCCAGCAGCGGTCGCGGTACGAGAGGGAACACTGAAGCTTTCTTT. Supplemented by reference TRBV9 and TRBJ1-1, the full variable domain reads DSGVTQTPKHLITATGQRVTLRCSPRSGDLSVYWYQQSLDQGLQFLIQYYNGEERAKGNILERFSAQQFPDLHSELNLSSLELGDSALYFCASSGRGTRGNTEAFFGQGTRLTVV.

In this sample, this clone turned up once. The chain couples TRBV27 to TRBJ1-6, with TRBD1 matching 7 bases. CDR1 is MNHEY, CDR2 SMNVEV, per germline (reference sequence). The CDR3 is 16 amino acids. V was pared by 7 bases and J by 6 bases, with 12 bases of the junction left unmatched. The CDR3 reads CASTPSTGLRNSPLHF. The CDR3 region has the DNA TGTGCCAGCACCCCATCGACAGGGCTGCGTAATTCACCCCTCCACTTT.